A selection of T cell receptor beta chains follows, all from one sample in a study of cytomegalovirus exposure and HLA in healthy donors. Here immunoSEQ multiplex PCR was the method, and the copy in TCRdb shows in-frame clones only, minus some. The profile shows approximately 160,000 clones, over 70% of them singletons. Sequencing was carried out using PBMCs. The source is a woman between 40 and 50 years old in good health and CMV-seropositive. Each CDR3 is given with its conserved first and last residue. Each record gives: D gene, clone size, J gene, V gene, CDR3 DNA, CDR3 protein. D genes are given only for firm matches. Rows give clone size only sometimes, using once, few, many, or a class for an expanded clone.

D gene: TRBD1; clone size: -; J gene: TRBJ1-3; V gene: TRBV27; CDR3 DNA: TGTGCCAGCAGAGGTGCAGGGGGCTCTGGAAACACCATATATTTT; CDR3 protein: CASRGAGGSGNTIYF
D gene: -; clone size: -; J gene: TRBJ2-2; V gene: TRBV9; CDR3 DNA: TGTGCCAGCAGCGTAGTCGACACCGGGGAGCTGTTTTTT; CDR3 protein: CASSVVDTGELFF
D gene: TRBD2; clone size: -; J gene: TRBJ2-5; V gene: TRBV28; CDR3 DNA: TGTGCCAGCAGCATGGGGGGGTATAGGCAAGAGACCCAGTACTTC; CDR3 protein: CASSMGGYRQETQYF
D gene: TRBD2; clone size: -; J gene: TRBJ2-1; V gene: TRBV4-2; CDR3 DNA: TGTGCCAGCAGCCCCGATGGCCATACGACTAGCTATGAGCAGTTCTTC; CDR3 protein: CASSPDGHTTSYEQFF
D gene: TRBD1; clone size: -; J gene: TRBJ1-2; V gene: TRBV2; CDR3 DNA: TGTGCCAGCAGCGCCCTCTCGGGACAGGAACGTTATGGCTACACCTTC; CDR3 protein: CASSALSGQERYGYTF
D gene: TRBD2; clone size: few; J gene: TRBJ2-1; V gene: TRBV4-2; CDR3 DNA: TGTGCCAGCAGCCAAGGGCGGGGGGGCCTTGTCGGTGAGCAGTTCTTC; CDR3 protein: CASSQGRGGLVGEQFF
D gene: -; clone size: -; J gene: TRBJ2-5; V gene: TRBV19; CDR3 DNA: TGTGCCAGTAGTATTGGCCCAGGGGCTTTAAAGGTCCAAGAGACCCAGTACTTC; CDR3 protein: CASSIGPGALKVQETQYF
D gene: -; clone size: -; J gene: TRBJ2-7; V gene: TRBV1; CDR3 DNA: TGCACCAGCAGCCATTCTAAGATAGCCTACGAGCAGTACTTC; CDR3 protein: CTSSHSKIAYEQYF
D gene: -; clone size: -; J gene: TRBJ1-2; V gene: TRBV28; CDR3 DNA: TGTGCCAGCAGCGTAATCGGGGTAAACTGCTACACCTTC; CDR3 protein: CASSVIGVNCYTF
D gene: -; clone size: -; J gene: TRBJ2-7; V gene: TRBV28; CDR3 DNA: TGTGCCAGCAGTTTAGACGGGAACTCCTACGAGCAGTACTTC; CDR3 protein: CASSLDGNSYEQYF
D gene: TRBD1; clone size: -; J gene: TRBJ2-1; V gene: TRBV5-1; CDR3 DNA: TGCGCCAGCAGCTTGGGACAGGGAAGGGAGCAGTTCTTC; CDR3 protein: CASSLGQGREQFF
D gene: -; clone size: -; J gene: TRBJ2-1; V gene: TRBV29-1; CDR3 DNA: TGCAGCGTTCGGCGGGGATTTAACTACAATGAGCAGTTCTTC; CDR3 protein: CSVRRGFNYNEQFF
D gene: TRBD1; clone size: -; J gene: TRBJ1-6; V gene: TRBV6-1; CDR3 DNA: TGTGCCAGCCTTGATCACAGGGGCAATTCACCCCTCCACTTT; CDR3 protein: CASLDHRGNSPLHF
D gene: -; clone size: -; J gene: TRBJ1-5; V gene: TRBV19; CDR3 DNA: TGTGCCAGCCACCCAGGGGATGGGTATAGCAATCAGCCCCAGCATTTT; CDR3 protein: CASHPGDGYSNQPQHF